This T cell receptor (beta chain) was obtained from a study of control samples from healthy donors and cancer patients. Clones were read by immunoSEQ multiplex PCR, and TCRdb kept only the in-frame ones, dropping some. The repertoire holds 100,000 to 150,000 clones, with roughly 90% as singletons. This CDR3 is 16 amino acids long. V lost 5 bases and J 4 bases, leaving 17 bases between the germline ends. CDR1 and CDR2 from the germline V gene are MDHEN and SYDVKM. This clone is a singleton in its sample. The clonotype originates from a man aged 18 to 29 in good health. The V call is TRBV28, the J call TRBJ1-4; D is perhaps TRBD1 (6 bases). Source material: blood. CDR3 bases: TGTGCCAGCAGTCCGGCCGGGGGGGCGATTAATGAAAAACTGTTTTTT. Translating it yields CASSPAGGAINEKLFF.